The sequence of this TCR beta chain was determined in a study of blood T cells in healthy people across ages. Through a sample-barcoded 5' primer and a J-beta primer mix, a second PCR was run for roughly 6 to 11 cycles. Each cDNA molecule, via a template-switch adaptor with 12 random nucleotides, was tagged. From the 5' RACE reads, TCRdb called clonotypes with MiXCR, one entry per CDR3 protein. The sample records more than 900,000 distinct CDR3 sequences, less than 25% being singletons. Germline trimming cut 0 bases from V and 6 bases from J; bases unmatched to any gene: 7. The CDR3 length is 16 residues. Germline assignment: CDR1 LNHNV and CDR2 YYDKDF (reference sequence). This sample was also put to use in a study of T cells of mothers and their children.

V usage is TRBV15 and J usage is TRBJ1-5, with 8 bases that match TRBD1. The sequencing input was blood. This TCR derives from a girl aged 2-10 years in good health. This CDR3 reads CATSRERNRGVQPQHF. CDR3 DNA sequence: TGTGCCACCAGCAGAGAGAGGAACAGGGGGGTTCAGCCCCAGCATTTT.